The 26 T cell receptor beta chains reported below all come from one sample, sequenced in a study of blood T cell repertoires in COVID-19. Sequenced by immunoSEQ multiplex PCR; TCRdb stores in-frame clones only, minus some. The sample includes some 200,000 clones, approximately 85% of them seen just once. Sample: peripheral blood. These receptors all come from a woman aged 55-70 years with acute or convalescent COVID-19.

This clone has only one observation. Here the CDR3 reads CASSPPGGGEQYV. Written as DNA, the CDR3 is TGCGCCAGCAGTCCTCCAGGGGGAGGCGAGCAGTACGTC. This chain connects TRBV23-1 to TRBJ2-7; D is possibly TRBD1 (7 bases). TRBV23-1 is reported as an ORF; its role is uncertain. This CDR3 spans 13 amino acids. Trimming took 4 bases from V and 6 from J, leaving 13 bases between them.

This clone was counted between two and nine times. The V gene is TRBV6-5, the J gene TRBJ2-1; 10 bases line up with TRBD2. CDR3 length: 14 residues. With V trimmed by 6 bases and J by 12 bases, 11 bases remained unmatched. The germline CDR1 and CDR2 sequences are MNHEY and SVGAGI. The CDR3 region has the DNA TGTGCCAGCAGACCCGGGGGGACTAGCGTGAGGCAGTTCTTC. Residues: CASRPGGTSVRQFF.

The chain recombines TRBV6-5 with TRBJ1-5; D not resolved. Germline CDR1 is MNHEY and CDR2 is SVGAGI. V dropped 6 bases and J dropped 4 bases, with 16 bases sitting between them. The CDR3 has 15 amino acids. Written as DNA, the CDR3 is TGTGCCAGCAGACCCCCCGGCGGGAGGAATCAGCCCCAGCATTTT. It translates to CASRPPGGRNQPQHF.

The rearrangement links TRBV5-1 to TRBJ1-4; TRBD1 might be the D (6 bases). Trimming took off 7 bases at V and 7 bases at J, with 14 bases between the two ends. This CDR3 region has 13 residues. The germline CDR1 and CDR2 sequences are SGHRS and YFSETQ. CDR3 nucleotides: TGCGCCAGCTCGGCGGGCAGGGGTGAAAAACTGTTTTTT. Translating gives CASSAGRGEKLFF.

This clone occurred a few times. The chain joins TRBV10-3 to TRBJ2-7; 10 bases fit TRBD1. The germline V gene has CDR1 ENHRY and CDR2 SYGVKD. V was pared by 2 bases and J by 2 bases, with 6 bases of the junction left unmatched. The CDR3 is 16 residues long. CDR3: CAISEPGTGVPYEQYF. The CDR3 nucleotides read TGTGCCATCAGTGAGCCTGGGACAGGGGTCCCCTACGAGCAGTACTTC.

DNA for the CDR3: TGTGCCAGCAGCCCACGACAGTTCTATGGCTACACCTTC. Translation gives CASSPRQFYGYTF. V usage is TRBV3-1 (or the pseudogene TRBV3-2) and J usage is TRBJ1-2; weak D call: TRBD1 (5 bases). Germline CDR1 is LGHDT and CDR2 is YNNKEL (reference sequence). The CDR3 is made up of 13 amino acids. Between the trimmed V and J ends, which lost 4 bases and 4 bases, there was a span of 10 bases.

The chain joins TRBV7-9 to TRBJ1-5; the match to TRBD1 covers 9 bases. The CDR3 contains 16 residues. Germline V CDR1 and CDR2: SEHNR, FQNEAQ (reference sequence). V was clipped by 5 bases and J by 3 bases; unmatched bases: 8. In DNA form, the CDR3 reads TGTGCCAGCAGCGTGGGACAGGGAAACTCCAATCAGCCCCAGCATTTT. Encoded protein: CASSVGQGNSNQPQHF.

This CDR3 is CASSLPLPGQGAGETQYF. CDR3 bases: TGTGCCAGCAGTTTACCGCTTCCGGGACAGGGGGCTGGAGAGACCCAGTACTTC. The chain is built from TRBV28 and TRBJ2-5; TRBD1 agrees at 12 bases. With 2 bases clipped from V and 4 bases from J, the junction kept 11 bases outside the gene matches. CDR3 length: 18 residues. Germline CDR1 reads MDHEN; CDR2 reads SYDVKM.

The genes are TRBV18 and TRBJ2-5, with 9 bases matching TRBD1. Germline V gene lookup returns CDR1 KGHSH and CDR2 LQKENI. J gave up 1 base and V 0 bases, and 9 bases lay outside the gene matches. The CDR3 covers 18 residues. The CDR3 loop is CASSPPKRQGESQETQYF. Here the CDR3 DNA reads TGTGCCAGCTCACCACCTAAAAGACAGGGGGAATCCCAAGAGACCCAGTACTTC. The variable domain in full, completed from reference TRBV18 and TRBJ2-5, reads NAGVMQNPRHLVRRRGQEARLRCSPMKGHSHVYWYRQLPEEGLKFMVYLQKENIIDESGMPKERFSAEFPKEGPSILRIQQVVRGDSAAYFCASSPPKRQGESQETQYFGPGTRLLVL.

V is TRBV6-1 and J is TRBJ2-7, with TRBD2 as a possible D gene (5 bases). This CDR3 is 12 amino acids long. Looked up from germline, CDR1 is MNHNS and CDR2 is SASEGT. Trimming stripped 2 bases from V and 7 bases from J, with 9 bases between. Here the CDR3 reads CASSESRGEQYV. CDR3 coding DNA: TGTGCCAGCAGTGAATCCCGGGGAGAGCAGTACGTC.

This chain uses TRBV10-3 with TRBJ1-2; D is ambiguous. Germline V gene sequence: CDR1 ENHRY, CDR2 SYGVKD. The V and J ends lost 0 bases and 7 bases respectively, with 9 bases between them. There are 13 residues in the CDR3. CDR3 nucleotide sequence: TGTGCCATCAGTGAGTCGTTGACTGGTGGCTACACCTTC. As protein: CAISESLTGGYTF.

CDR3 protein: CATNLDTGYGYTF. The CDR3 DNA is TGTGCCACTAACCTCGACACCGGCTATGGCTACACCTTC. The rearrangement links TRBV15 to TRBJ1-2; unclear D gene. The CDR3 runs to 13 residues. V lost 9 bases to trimming and J lost 4 bases, with 15 bases between them. Germline V lookup: CDR1 LNHNV, CDR2 YYDKDF (reference sequence).

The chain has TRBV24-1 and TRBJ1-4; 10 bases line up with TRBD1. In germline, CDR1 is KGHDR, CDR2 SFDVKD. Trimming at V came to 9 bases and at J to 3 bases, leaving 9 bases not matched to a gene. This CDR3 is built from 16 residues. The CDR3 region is CATDGTGDGANEKLFF. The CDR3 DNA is TGTGCCACCGACGGGACAGGGGATGGGGCTAATGAAAAACTGTTTTTT.

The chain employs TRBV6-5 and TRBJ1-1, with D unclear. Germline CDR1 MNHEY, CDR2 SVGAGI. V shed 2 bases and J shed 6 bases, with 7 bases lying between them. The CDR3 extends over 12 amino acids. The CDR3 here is CASSYGGAEAFF. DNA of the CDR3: TGTGCCAGCAGTTACGGTGGAGCTGAAGCTTTCTTT.

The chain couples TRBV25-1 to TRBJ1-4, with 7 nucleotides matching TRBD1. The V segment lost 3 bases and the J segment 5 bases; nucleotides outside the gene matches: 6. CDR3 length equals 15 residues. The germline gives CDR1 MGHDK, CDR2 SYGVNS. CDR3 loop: CASSEYRGSNEKLFF. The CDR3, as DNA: TGTGCCAGCAGTGAGTACAGGGGATCAAATGAAAAACTGTTTTTT.

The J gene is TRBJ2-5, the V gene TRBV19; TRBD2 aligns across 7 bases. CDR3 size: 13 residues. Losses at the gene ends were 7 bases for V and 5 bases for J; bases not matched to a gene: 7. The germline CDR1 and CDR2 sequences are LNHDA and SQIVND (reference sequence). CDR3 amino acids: CASTASGYETQYF. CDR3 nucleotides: TGTGCCAGTACGGCTAGCGGCTACGAGACCCAGTACTTC.

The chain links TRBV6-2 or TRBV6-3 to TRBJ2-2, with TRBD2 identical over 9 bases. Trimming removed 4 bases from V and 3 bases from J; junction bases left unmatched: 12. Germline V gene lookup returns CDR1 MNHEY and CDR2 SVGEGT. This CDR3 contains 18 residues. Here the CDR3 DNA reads TGTGCCAGCAGTTCCGGAGGGGGCGGGAGGGCCCACACCGGGGAGCTGTTTTTT. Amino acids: CASSSGGGGRAHTGELFF.

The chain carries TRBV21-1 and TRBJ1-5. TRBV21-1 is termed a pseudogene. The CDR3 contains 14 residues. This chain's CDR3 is CASSKVGGYQPQHF. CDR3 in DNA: TGTGCCAGCAGCAAAGTGGGAGGGTATCAGCCCCAGCATTTT.

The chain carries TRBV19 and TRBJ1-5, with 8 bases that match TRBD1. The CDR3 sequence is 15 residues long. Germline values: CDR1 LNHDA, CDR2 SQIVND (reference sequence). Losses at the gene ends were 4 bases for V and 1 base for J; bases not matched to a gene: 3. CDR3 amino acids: CASSTRQGSNQPQHF. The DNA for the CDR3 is TGTGCCAGTAGTACACGACAGGGGAGCAATCAGCCCCAGCATTTT.

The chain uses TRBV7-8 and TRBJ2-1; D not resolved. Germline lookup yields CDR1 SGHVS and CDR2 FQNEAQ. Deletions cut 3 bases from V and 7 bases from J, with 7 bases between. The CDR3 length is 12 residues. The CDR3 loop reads CASSLVQNEQFF. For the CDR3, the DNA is TGTGCCAGCAGCTTGGTTCAGAATGAGCAGTTCTTC.

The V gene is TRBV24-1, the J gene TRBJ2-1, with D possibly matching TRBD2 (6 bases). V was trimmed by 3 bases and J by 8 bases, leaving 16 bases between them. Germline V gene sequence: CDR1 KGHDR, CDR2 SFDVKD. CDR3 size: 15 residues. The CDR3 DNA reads TGTGCCACCAGTGATCCCATGGTCGGGGGATATGAGCAGTTCTTC. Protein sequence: CATSDPMVGGYEQFF.

CDR3 nucleotide sequence: TGCGCCAGTGCGACTAGCGGGAGGTTCAATGAGCAGTTCTTC. Translation gives CASATSGRFNEQFF. The rearrangement uses TRBV5-1 and TRBJ2-1; TRBD2 matches at 13 bases. Germline trimming cut 8 bases from V and 6 bases from J; bases unmatched to any gene: 5. CDR1 is SGHRS, CDR2 YFSETQ, per germline. The CDR3 is 14 amino acids. Full variable domain (outside the CDR3, taken from reference TRBV5-1 and TRBJ2-1): KAGVTQTPRYLIKTRGQQVTLSCSPISGHRSVSWYQQTPGQGLQFLFEYFSETQRNKGNFPGRFSGRQFSNSRSEMNVSTLELGDSALYLCASATSGRFNEQFFGPGTRLTVL.

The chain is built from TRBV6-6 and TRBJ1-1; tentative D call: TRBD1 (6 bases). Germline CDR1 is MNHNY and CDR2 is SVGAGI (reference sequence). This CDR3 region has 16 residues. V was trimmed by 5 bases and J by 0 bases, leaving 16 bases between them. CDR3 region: CASSPTGARMNTEAFF. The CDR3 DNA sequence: TGTGCCAGCAGTCCGACAGGAGCTCGCATGAACACTGAAGCTTTCTTT.

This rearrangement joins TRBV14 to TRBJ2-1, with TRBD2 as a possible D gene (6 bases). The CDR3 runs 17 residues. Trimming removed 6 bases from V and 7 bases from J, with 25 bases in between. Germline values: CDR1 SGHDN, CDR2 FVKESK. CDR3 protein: CASSQSWGSIRENEQFF. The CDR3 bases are TGTGCCAGCAGTCAAAGTTGGGGGTCCATACGGGAGAATGAGCAGTTCTTC.

The CDR3 region has the DNA TGCGCCAGCAGTGAGTCGGTCGGGTCTTTTACCGGGGAGCTGTTTTTT. It encodes CASSESVGSFTGELFF. V gene TRBV10-1 combines with J gene TRBJ2-2; D gene uncertain. The CDR3 has 16 residues. Looked up from germline, CDR1 is WNHNN and CDR2 is SYGVQD (reference sequence). Trimming removed 0 bases from V and 5 bases from J, with 13 bases in between.

CDR3 sequence (DNA): TGTGCCAGCAGCTTAGCAACAGGGGTCCCAGGAAATTCACCCCTCCACTTT. Translation gives CASSLATGVPGNSPLHF. The chain employs TRBV7-9 and TRBJ1-6; 7 positions agree with TRBD1. This CDR3 region has 17 residues. Trimming cost V 0 bases and J 7 bases; bases outside gene matches: 9. Germline CDR1 SEHNR, CDR2 FQNEAQ (reference sequence).